This T cell receptor (beta chain) was sequenced in a study of cytomegalovirus exposure and HLA in healthy donors (TCRdb year 2017). About the full investigation: In an earlier analysis of around 540 of the donors, 250 to 300 Gb of sequence data and 90 million to 120 million unique TCR beta sequences from roughly 190 million T cells were reported. High-throughput TCR immunosequencing, statistical association of individual TCRs with disease status, and machine learning were combined to predict cytomegalovirus infection status. The later analysis used no new phenotypic data to find candidate immune exposures, relying instead on TCR beta sequences and their occurrence across donors. To decide whether each TCR beta V gene segment behaved as functional or pseudogenic, an earlier analysis of some 570 of the donors relied on high-throughput TCR beta sequencing. HLA typing included class I and class II loci at four-digit resolution. Every repertoire in the discovery cohort had been generated on one and the same sequencing platform. A later analysis re-examined previously published TCR beta repertoires from about 670 donors and added high-resolution HLA genotyping to investigate patterns of TCR occurrence. Genome-wide SNP genotypes for about 65% of the roughly 670 donors were used in a later genetic analysis, which treated that subset as a discovery cohort. The study aimed to test whether signatures of past pathogen exposure could be identified by cataloging public T cell receptors. Of the 398 genotyped donors, 65% to 90% fell in the genetic ancestry cluster associated with self-reported Caucasian donors. Alongside the repertoire data, information on donor age, sex, ethnicity and CMV serostatus was compiled. An early release that covered about 600 HLA-typed donors contained approximately 300 gigabases of sequencing data and tens of millions of unique TCR sequences. Along with the roughly 700-subject first cohort, a separate validation cohort of approximately 110 different subjects was used. Roughly five DR-DQ haplotypes were handled as single units for association and clustering, since linkage in the cohort was strong. Typing coverage differed by locus: A, B, C, DRB1 and DQB1 were typed in about 620-630 donors, DQA1 in about 550, DPA1 in some 570, and DPB1 in roughly 450. On average, 235,054 unique TCR beta nucleotide sequences were sequenced per donor among a few hundred genotyped donors of the cohort, with roughly a sixth of those sequences being non-productive. The study used immunosequencing to profile the T cell repertoires of approximately 630 subjects and linked those repertoires to cytomegalovirus serostatus.

What the research found in general, with its limitations: According to a later genetic analysis, donors in an Asian-associated ancestry cluster had fewer N-insertions in productive TCRs than the approximately 670-donor mean. Cytomegalovirus status was reported to be diagnosed by the classifier with high specificity and sensitivity in both the original and validation cohorts. Roughly uniform sequencing depth across donors was assumed in presence/absence analyses, although this assumption may not hold. Because some donors lacked HLA typing at each locus, the association tests relied only on the typed subset. This cohort had only TCR beta chains sequenced, and the lack of alpha or paired-chain data limited which features could be detected. A further reported finding was that TCR beta sequences accurately predicted the HLA-A and HLA-B alleles for most subjects in the first cohort. In a later analysis, some 18,000 TCR beta sequences were associated with specific HLA alleles at a false discovery rate of 0.05. A cluster of highly shared sequence variants was judged likely to represent a technical artifact of the sequencing pipeline. The 87-base-pair reads could not distinguish some IMGT-functional V segments, including TRBV6-2 and TRBV6-3, so those segments were excluded. In an earlier analysis of about 540 of the donors, most TCR beta V segments were observed in productive rearrangements about 87% or about 30% of the time, broadly matching IMGT annotations. A later analysis found that TCR association rates varied across HLA loci, with DRB1 alleles showing the most associated TCRs and HLA-C alleles the fewest. Because counts were too low, seventeen rarely observed V segments, including chromosome 9 orphons, were excluded from the earlier analysis of several hundred of the donors. In a later analysis, several top co-occurrence clusters were reported to appear linked to parvovirus B19, influenza, CMV and Epstein-Barr virus. An association between a missense DCLRE1C variant and V-gene and J-gene trimming of TCR beta chains was found in a later genetic analysis and replicated in an independent cohort. For the cohort, immune exposure information was limited to CMV serostatus. While some public TCRs were present in many individuals, most TCR sequences turned up only very rarely across donors. The study listed 150 to 200 TCR beta chains as associated with cytomegalovirus. When HLA alleles, especially DR and DQ, strongly co-occurred, attributing TCR associations to individual alleles was difficult. Compared with equally common non-associated chains, HLA-associated TCR beta chains in a later analysis were more clonally expanded and had lower generation probabilities. The authors suggested that the approach could potentially be extended to other disease states and immunological phenotypes. Correlated functional status among segregating V segments might reflect linkage disequilibrium, but an unknown experimental factor could not be ruled out. In a later analysis, most CMV-associated TCR beta chains were found to appear HLA-restricted, with HLA associations seemingly driven largely by CMV exposure. A few of the identified cytomegalovirus-associated TCR beta chains were confirmed in vitro to be specific for cytomegalovirus antigens.

The method was the immunoSEQ multiplex PCR assay. For the multiplex PCR, a mixture combining 60 forward primers for TCR Vbeta segments and 13 reverse primers for TCR Jbeta segments was used. The CDR3 region of rearranged TCR beta genes was amplified from genomic DNA by a multiplex PCR assay. On the Illumina HiSeq System, the amplified TCR beta libraries were sequenced as 87-base-pair reads. As for how the authors treated the data: In a later analysis, about 80 million unique TCR beta chains were counted across the 500 to 700 repertoires, and roughly 10 million of these chains were shared by at least two donors. Raw reads were error-corrected and collapsed into unique sequences with a nearest-neighbor algorithm that merged closely related sequences to remove PCR and sequencing errors. To assign V, D and J gene segments, CDR3 sequences were aligned to IMGT reference sequences. Each retained sequence needed at least a six-nucleotide match to both a V gene segment and a J gene segment. Rearrangements were called productive when the CDR3 lacked stop codons and stayed in frame with V and J; all others were non-productive. CDR3 was defined by IMGT convention, running from the second conserved V-encoded cysteine to the conserved J-encoded phenylalanine. In an earlier analysis of around 600 of the donors, sequences lacking an unambiguous match to a single V gene segment were excluded. An earlier analysis of several hundred of the donors called V segments functional above 56.7% productive rearrangements and segregating when the between-donor standard deviation exceeded 5%. A statistical classification framework was developed to diagnose cytomegalovirus status using the catalog of TCR beta chain sequences. In a later analysis, V and J genes were assigned by comparing TCR nucleotide sequences against IMGT/GENE-DB human TR gene sequences. The TCRdist pipeline was used in a later analysis to assign CDR3 sequences and most-parsimonious VDJ recombination scenarios. A later analysis defined each TCR beta chain by its CDR3 amino acid sequence plus V-gene family, and excluded reads lacking a unique V-gene family. In a later analysis, nearly 600 highly shared, low-generation-probability nucleotide sequences were removed to address suspected cross-contamination and a sequencing artifact. For each public chain, a later analysis derived a clonal expansion index from normalized ranks of inferred template counts within each repertoire. Generation probabilities in a later analysis came from a VDJ recombination model fitted to out-of-frame rearrangements, and those results were checked against IGoR. A later analysis scored TCR-TCR, TCR-HLA and TCR-CMV co-occurrence with hypergeometric tests, applying a repertoire-size bias correction to TCR pairs. False discovery rates were estimated in a later analysis by permuting HLA or CMV assignments 20 times. A later analysis grouped co-occurring TCRs with DBSCAN, adding TCRdist sequence similarity when clustering within HLA-allele-positive subsets. Repertoires with fewer than 30,000 or more than 120,000 public chains were left out of co-occurrence clustering, as were five repertoires with anomalous nucleotide sharing. The clones in this table, taken by TCRdb from immuneACCESS, are in-frame only. Not every clone is retained; where verified, under half of the shortfall comes from an unresolved V gene, and the cause of the rest is unknown. V and J calls and clone size are copied from that table; D and trimming were computed from the DNA. This sample gives around 160,000 clones in total; over 60% of them show up just once. 3% of the sample lies in the top ten.

CDR1 and CDR2 are drawn from the germline V gene: SNHLY, FYNNEI. Trimmed from V: 1 base; trimmed from J: 1 base; junction bases lacking a gene match: 10. The CDR3 contains 17 residues, cysteine and phenylalanine counted. The only DNA kept is the CDR3, 51 bases in frame from the first base. The cohort comprised some 730 healthy bone marrow donors. At the time of sampling, every cohort member was nominally healthy, though immune exposures that went unrecorded were likely present. The donor was CMV seropositive and belonged to the group of more than 250 seropositive cohort members. A peripheral blood sample was provided by each donor, and peripheral blood mononuclear cells were used for TCR beta sequencing. Genomic DNA extraction from the blood cell samples was performed with the Qiagen DNeasy Blood Extraction Kit. Points on this clone: Its recognized antigen is unknown. Base qualities were left out, and no much larger clone turns up one base away.

The sequencing input was PBMCs. This receptor was taken from a man aged 40-49 years in good health and CMV-seropositive. In this chain, TRBV2 is recombined with TRBJ2-7, and 7 bases in between align with TRBD1. The CDR3 reads as follows: CASSEGAGGDRSYEQYF. The DNA reads as follows: TGTGCCAGCAGTGAAGGGGCAGGGGGTGACCGGTCCTACGAGCAGTACTTC.